This T cell receptor (beta chain) emerged from a study of metastatic and nonmetastatic thyroid tumors (dated by TCRdb to about 2020). With respect to the entire study: Repertoires were compared across peripheral blood and tumor or nodule tissue samples from malignant and benign thyroid patients.

What the research found in general, with its limitations: In both blood and tumor samples, malignant tumors were reported to have significantly higher TCR beta diversity than benign nodules.

This clone was seen at least ten times. Its antigen is unknown. No clone much larger than this one lies a single base away; base qualities are absent. Before undergoing thyroid surgery, none of the patients had been given any kind of treatment. Using T-cell receptor beta sequencing, the study looked back at clinical samples from patients collected from the early 2010s to the late 2010s. Between the V and J ends, shortened by 2 bases and 4 bases respectively, the junction contains 12 bases. The germline V gene (reference sequence) gives CDR1 as LNHDA and CDR2 as SQIVND. Taken from cysteine to phenylalanine, the CDR3 has 15 residues. Just CDR3 DNA is preserved here, 45 bases in frame from base 1. To prepare the library, PCR was applied. For sequencing, an Illumina HiSeq 4000 was employed. High-throughput sequencing was used to profile the TCR beta-chain CDR3 region of every patient. On the authors' methods: CDR3 differences across clinicopathological groups were used to build a classifier for discriminating distant-metastatic papillary thyroid cancer patients. The Shannon index was used to assess repertoire diversity, and the Morisita-Horn index was used to assess tumor-blood repertoire similarity. TCRdb trimmed the raw reads at Q25, called clones with MiXCR and kept productive beta chains. V and J calls and clone size were set by TCRdb, not the authors. This sample is represented by approximately 30,000 clones; 7.4% of them were singletons. The top ten constitute roughly two fifths of the sample.

The sequence came from a female donor with papillary thyroid cancer or a benign thyroid nodule (not recorded which). Some clones in this sample may be carry-over from other donors' samples. This chain joins TRBV19 to TRBJ1-5; the D gene lacks a confident call. Sequencing was performed on blood. The DNA reads as follows: TGTGCCAGTAGTATACTCCAGGACGGGAATCAGCCCCAGCATTTT. Its translation reads: CASSILQDGNQPQHF.